This is a list of T cell receptor beta chains from one sample in a study of cytomegalovirus exposure and HLA in healthy donors. This table comes from immunoSEQ multiplex PCR, and its TCRdb copy is limited to in-frame clones, with some not included. The repertoire table contains roughly 73,000 clones. Material: PBMCs. The origin of the receptors is a man aged 45-65 years in good health and CMV-seropositive. Both conserved end residues are part of each CDR3. Fields, in order: D gene, V gene, J gene, CDR3 DNA, CDR3 protein. The D gene is left open where the match is weak.

-	TRBV30	TRBJ1-5	TGTGCCTGGAGTGAAAAGACAGTCCTTAGCAATCAGCCCCAGCATTTT	CAWSEKTVLSNQPQHF
-	TRBV5-1	TRBJ2-7	TGCGCCAGCAGCTTTGGGGGGACGGGGATCAACGAGCAGTACTTC	CASSFGGTGINEQYF
TRBD1	TRBV6-1	TRBJ1-2	TGTGCCAGCAGTTTTACGACAGGGACGGGAGGCTACACCTTC	CASSFTTGTGGYTF
-	TRBV25-1	TRBJ2-3	TGTGCCAGCGAAGAAGCCTCCTGGGAGGACACAGATACGCAGTATTTT	CASEEASWEDTDTQYF
TRBD2	TRBV7-7	TRBJ2-1	TGTGCCAGCAGCTTAGGAGCGGGGGGGCCCTATGAGCAGTTCTTC	CASSLGAGGPYEQFF
-	TRBV7-9	TRBJ1-6	TGTGCCAGCACTTCCGAGGGTTCCTATAATTCACCCCTCCACTTT	CASTSEGSYNSPLHF
TRBD1	TRBV5-1	TRBJ2-5	TGCGCCAGCAGCTTATCCCAGGGGGCAGGGAAGACCCAGTACTTC	CASSLSQGAGKTQYF
-	TRBV4-1	TRBJ1-2	TGCGCCAGCAGCCAAGAAAGCAGGGCTCTGGCCGGCTACACCTTC	CASSQESRALAGYTF
TRBD1	TRBV6-1	TRBJ1-5	TGTGCCAGCAGTGGACAGGGTCCGAGCAATCAGCCCCAGCATTTT	CASSGQGPSNQPQHF
TRBD2	TRBV7-9	TRBJ2-1	TGTGCCAGCAAACTAGCGGAGGACAATGAGCAGTTCTTC	CASKLAEDNEQFF
TRBD1	TRBV6-5	TRBJ1-1	TGTGCCAGCAGTTACACCGATGGACAGGGGGTGGCAGCTTTCTTT	CASSYTDGQGVAAFF
-	TRBV5-1	TRBJ2-1	TGCGCCAGCAGCTTGAGCGGGCCCCACCAAGGTGAGCAGTTCTTC	CASSLSGPHQGEQFF
-	TRBV7-2	TRBJ1-2	TGTGCCAGCAGCTTAGACAGCCAACACTATGGCTACACCTTC	CASSLDSQHYGYTF
-	TRBV30	TRBJ2-6	TGTGCCTGGAGTGTCGGCGGAGCGGCCAACGTCCTGACTTTC	CAWSVGGAANVLTF
-	TRBV5-1	TRBJ1-1	TGCGCCAGCAGCAAGGGGCTGAACACTGAAGCTTTCTTT	CASSKGLNTEAFF
-	TRBV9	TRBJ2-5	TGTGCCAGCAGCCCGCGCCCACGTCTACAGTTAACCCAAGAGACCCAGTACTTC	CASSPRPRLQLTQETQYF
-	TRBV5-4	TRBJ1-2	TGTGCCAGCAGCACTCCCCAGGGTAACTATGGCTACACCTTC	CASSTPQGNYGYTF
TRBD1	TRBV9	TRBJ2-3	TGTGCCAGCAGCGTATCTCTCCGACAGGGAATTACAGATACGCAGTATTTT	CASSVSLRQGITDTQYF
-	TRBV6-1	TRBJ1-1	TGTGCCAGCAACCAAAATCAGCAGAGGGCTTTCTTT	CASNQNQQRAFF
-	TRBV6-5	TRBJ2-4	TGTGCCAGCAGTTCCAGTTCTGCCAAAAACATTCAGTACTTC	CASSSSSAKNIQYF
-	TRBV27	TRBJ2-7	TGTGCCAGCAGTTTATCTCAACCAGGGTCTGGACGCCTTACCTACGAGCAGTACTTC	CASSLSQPGSGRLTYEQYF
-	TRBV11-2	TRBJ2-5	TGTGCCAGCAGCTTAGAAGGTGGCCTCCCCGGGGAGACCCAGTACTTC	CASSLEGGLPGETQYF
TRBD2	TRBV4-1	TRBJ2-5	TGCGCCAGCAGCCCCCCGGGAGGAGAGACCCAGTACTTC	CASSPPGGETQYF